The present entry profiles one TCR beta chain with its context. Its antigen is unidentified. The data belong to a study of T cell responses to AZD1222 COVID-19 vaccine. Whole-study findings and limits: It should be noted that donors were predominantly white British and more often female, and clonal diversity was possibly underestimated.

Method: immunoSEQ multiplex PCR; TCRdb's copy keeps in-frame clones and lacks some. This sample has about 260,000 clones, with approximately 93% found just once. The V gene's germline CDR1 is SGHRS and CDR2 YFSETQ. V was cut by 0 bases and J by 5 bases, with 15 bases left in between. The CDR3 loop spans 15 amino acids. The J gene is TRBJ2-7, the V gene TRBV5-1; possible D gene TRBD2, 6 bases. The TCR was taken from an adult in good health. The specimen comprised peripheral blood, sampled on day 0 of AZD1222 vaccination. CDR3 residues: CASSLAGVGRHEQYF. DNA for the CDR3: TGCGCCAGCAGCTTGGCCGGGGTAGGGAGGCACGAGCAGTACTTC.